The rows below give T cell receptor beta chains drawn from one sample of a study of beta chain features in type 1 diabetes. Generated by immunoSEQ multiplex PCR, the TCRdb table keeps only in-frame clones and is missing some. The sample carries hundreds of thousands of clones, 15% to 17% recorded once. The specimen sequenced was naive CD4+ T cells from blood. These receptors were collected from a young man in good health. Each CDR3 is given with its conserved first and last residue. Fields, in order: clone size, D gene, V gene, CDR3 length, J gene, CDR3 DNA, CDR3 protein. A D gene is named only where the DNA matches it firmly. Where a row states a size, it is once, few, many or the class of an expanded clone; other rows omit it.

few	.	TRBV9	13	TRBJ2-3	TGTGCCAGCAGCGTCGTGTCCACAGATACGCAGTATTTT	CASSVVSTDTQYF
few	.	TRBV4-3	18	TRBJ1-3	TGCGCCAGCAGCCAAGACATAGCAAGGCGGCCTCACGGGAACACCATATATTTT	CASSQDIARRPHGNTIYF
few	TRBD2	TRBV5-8	19	TRBJ2-1	TGTGCCAGCAGCTTGGCGAAGGGACTAGCGGGGGCCTCCTACAATGAGCAGTTCTTC	CASSLAKGLAGASYNEQFF
.	TRBD2	TRBV10-3	14	TRBJ2-3	TGTGCCGGCGCAGCGGGGGGGATTACAGATACGCAGTATTTT	CAGAAGGITDTQYF
few	.	TRBV14	13	TRBJ1-2	TGTGCCAGCAGCCGGATTACAGGGAGTGGCTACACCTTC	CASSRITGSGYTF
.	.	TRBV5-6	15	TRBJ1-1	TGTGCCAGCAGCTTGGCCCAGGGTAGAGTCACTGAAGCTTTCTTT	CASSLAQGRVTEAFF
.	.	TRBV15	14	TRBJ1-1	TGTGCCACCAGCAGAGATTATACAGCCACTGAAGCTTTCTTT	CATSRDYTATEAFF
.	.	TRBV7-3	15	TRBJ1-1	TGTGCCAGCAGCCCCTCGGTGGGAGCGAACACTGAAGCTTTCTTT	CASSPSVGANTEAFF
.	.	TRBV6-4	14	TRBJ2-6	TGTGCCAGCAGTCAAGGCTCTGGGGCCAACGTCCTGACTTTC	CASSQGSGANVLTF
.	.	TRBV5-1	19	TRBJ2-5	TGCGCCAGCAGCGCAGACAGGAGACGTTCGACCTACATCCAAGAGACCCAGTACTTC	CASSADRRRSTYIQETQYF
few	.	TRBV4-1	17	TRBJ1-1	TGCGCCAGCAGCCAAGACCCATTTGGAAGCATGAACACTGAAGCTTTCTTT	CASSQDPFGSMNTEAFF
.	.	TRBV7-2	15	TRBJ2-1	TGTGCCAGCAGCTTAGTAGCAGGGAGGTACAATGAGCAGTTCTTC	CASSLVAGRYNEQFF
few	.	TRBV5-1	14	TRBJ2-7	TGCGCCAGCAGCTTTAGCGGAGACACCTACGAGCAGTACTTC	CASSFSGDTYEQYF
once	TRBD1	TRBV2	13	TRBJ1-5	TGTGCCAGCAGGGACAGGCTGAACCAGCCCCAGCATTTT	CASRDRLNQPQHF
few	.	TRBV4-3	13	TRBJ1-5	TGCGCCAGAGCCCAGGGGAGCAATCAGCCCCAGCATTTT	CARAQGSNQPQHF
.	.	TRBV7-9	15	TRBJ2-3	TGTGCCAGCAGCTTATGGGTAGTTTCCACAGATACGCAGTATTTT	CASSLWVVSTDTQYF
.	.	TRBV19	14	TRBJ2-1	TGTGCCAGTAGTGATCAACAGACAGGAGACGAGCAGTTCTTC	CASSDQQTGDEQFF
few	.	TRBV19	19	TRBJ2-6	TGTGCCAGTAGTAAGATGGGCCCGGGGGCAGACTCTGGGGCCAACGTCCTGACTTTC	CASSKMGPGADSGANVLTF
.	.	TRBV4-3	16	TRBJ2-2	TGCGCCAGCAGCCAGGGGAGGGGGGCCGGGCCCGGGGAGCTGTTTTTT	CASSQGRGAGPGELFF
.	.	TRBV19	14	TRBJ2-3	TGTGCCAGTAGTCCGGGACCCTCTCCAGATACGCAGTATTTT	CASSPGPSPDTQYF
few	.	TRBV5-1	13	TRBJ2-7	TGCGCCAGCAGCGTGACAGGTCCCTACGAGCAGTACTTC	CASSVTGPYEQYF
.	.	TRBV25-1	15	TRBJ2-7	TGTGCCAGCAGTGAACCAGGGGATGGGTCCTACGAGCAGTACTTC	CASSEPGDGSYEQYF
.	TRBD1	TRBV5-1	17	TRBJ2-7	TGCGCCAGCAGCATCCAACCGGGACAGGGGGCGGAATACGAGCAGTACTTC	CASSIQPGQGAEYEQYF
.	TRBD2	TRBV9	15	TRBJ2-1	TGTGCCAGCAGTGTATTGCTAGCGGGAGCGACTGAGCAGTTCTTC	CASSVLLAGATEQFF
many	TRBD1	TRBV5-4	15	TRBJ2-3	TGTGCCAGCAGCGCACAGGGGGGTCGCACAGATACGCAGTATTTT	CASSAQGGRTDTQYF
.	.	TRBV7-9	11	TRBJ2-7	TGTGCCAGCAGCAACAGCTACGAGCAGTACTTC	CASSNSYEQYF
few	.	TRBV5-4	14	TRBJ2-3	TGTGCCAGCAGCTCCCGGACAGATTCAGATACGCAGTATTTT	CASSSRTDSDTQYF
few	.	TRBV5-5	15	TRBJ2-7	TGTGCCAGCAGCCCAATCGGGGCAGGGCCGCGCGAGCAGTACTTC	CASSPIGAGPREQYF
.	TRBD1	TRBV2	16	TRBJ2-7	TGTGCCAGCAGTGTCCATGCAGGGGGCTCTACCTACGAGCAGTACTTC	CASSVHAGGSTYEQYF
few	TRBD1	TRBV28	16	TRBJ1-6	TGTGCCAGCAGGGGGACGGAGGGGGCAATTAATTCACCCCTCCACTTT	CASRGTEGAINSPLHF
.	.	TRBV5-1	14	TRBJ1-1	TGCGCCAGCAGAAGGCGCGGGGAGAACACTGAAGCTTTCTTT	CASRRRGENTEAFF
few	TRBD1	TRBV7-9	14	TRBJ1-2	TGTGCCAGCAGCTTAAGACAGGGGAACTATGGCTACACCTTC	CASSLRQGNYGYTF
.	TRBD2	TRBV4-2	16	TRBJ2-3	TGTGCCAGCAGCCAGCCGGCTAGCGGAGGCACAGATACGCAGTATTTT	CASSQPASGGTDTQYF
.	.	TRBV7-7	12	TRBJ2-5	TGTGCTAGCAGCGCCCTCCGGGAGACCCAGTACTTC	CASSALRETQYF
few	.	TRBV7-2	17	TRBJ2-7	TGTGCCAGCAGCTTAGCTGGGGGGTGGACAGGCGGCTACGAGCAGTACTTC	CASSLAGGWTGGYEQYF
.	.	TRBV7-2	14	TRBJ2-4	TGTGCCAGCAGCTCTAAGGGGGGAGGAAACATTCAGTACTTC	CASSSKGGGNIQYF
.	TRBD2	TRBV4-2	17	TRBJ2-3	TGTGCCAGCAGCCAGGGGGCGGGACTAGCCCTCCCAGATACGCAGTATTTT	CASSQGAGLALPDTQYF
few	.	TRBV7-2	14	TRBJ1-2	TGTGCCAGCAGCTCAGGCCCGACGGACTATGGCTACACCTTC	CASSSGPTDYGYTF
.	.	TRBV4-1	14	TRBJ2-7	TGCGCCACCCCTTCTGAACAGAAGACCTACGAGCAGTACTTC	CATPSEQKTYEQYF
.	TRBD1	TRBV5-6	14	TRBJ2-7	TGTGCCAGCAGCCGTGACAGGGAACCCTACGAGCAGTACTTC	CASSRDREPYEQYF
.	TRBD1	TRBV15	13	TRBJ2-7	TGTGCCACCAGCAGAGTCAGGGGGTACGAGCAGTACTTC	CATSRVRGYEQYF
once	.	TRBV6-5	13	TRBJ2-7	TGTGCCAGCAGTTACTCTGGATCCTACGAGCAGTACTTC	CASSYSGSYEQYF
.	.	TRBV7-3	14	TRBJ2-1	TGTGCCAGCAGCTTAAAGCCATCCTCCAATGAGCAGTTCTTC	CASSLKPSSNEQFF
few	.	TRBV21-1	12	TRBJ1-1	TGTGCCAGCAGCCTCGACGCCACTGAAGCTTTCTTT	CASSLDATEAFF
.	TRBD1	TRBV5-1	15	TRBJ2-7	TGCGCCAGCAGCTTGGGACAGGGCAGGATCGACGAGCAGTACTTC	CASSLGQGRIDEQYF
.	.	TRBV6-5	13	TRBJ1-2	TGTGCCAGCAGTTACACACGATCTATGGTCTACACCTTC	CASSYTRSMVYTF
.	.	TRBV10-3	15	TRBJ2-6	TGTGCCATCAGTGAGTACGGGGTTGGGGCCAACGTCCTGACTTTC	CAISEYGVGANVLTF
many	TRBD1	TRBV16	13	TRBJ1-2	TGTGCCAGCAGCCAAAGACAGGGCTATGGCTACACCTTC	CASSQRQGYGYTF
.	TRBD1	TRBV11-2	15	TRBJ2-5	TGTGCCAGCAGCTTAGTTAGGACAGGGTCGAAGACCCAGTACTTC	CASSLVRTGSKTQYF
few	TRBD1	TRBV6-5	15	TRBJ1-1	TGTGCCAGCAGGTATTCCGGGACAGTGAACACTGAAGCTTTCTTT	CASRYSGTVNTEAFF
few	TRBD2	TRBV7-6	16	TRBJ2-3	TGTGCCAGCAGCCGAACTGCAGGACTAGCAACAGATACGCAGTATTTT	CASSRTAGLATDTQYF
few	.	TRBV12-5	16	TRBJ2-2	TGTGCTAGTGGTTTGAAGGCAGGCGGGGACGCCGGGGAGCTGTTTTTT	CASGLKAGGDAGELFF
.	TRBD1	TRBV29-1	14	TRBJ1-2	TGCAGCGATGGGAGGACAGGGGTTGGTTATGGCTACACCTTC	CSDGRTGVGYGYTF